This TCR beta chain is from a study of CD8+ T cells in alopecia areata. This clone turned up a few times. The length of the CDR3 is 19 residues. After removal of 0 bases from V and 5 bases from J, the junction contained 15 bases not matched to a gene. CDR1 and CDR2 (germline): LNHNV, YYDKDF (reference sequence). As the sequencing template, cDNA was produced by extracting RNA and reverse transcribing it. Assay: immunoSEQ multiplex PCR; the TCRdb copy retains only in-frame clones and omits some. The data show 150,000 to 200,000 clones, 45% to 60% seen once. The specimen was CD4+ T cells sorted from blood. The chain has TRBV15 and TRBJ2-5; TRBD1 matches 10 bases. This TCR derives from a human donor in good health. The CDR3 spells CATSRDRDRGGGLKETQYF. CDR3 nucleotide sequence: TGTGCCACCAGCAGAGATCGGGACAGGGGAGGTGGTCTCAAGGAGACCCAGTACTTC.